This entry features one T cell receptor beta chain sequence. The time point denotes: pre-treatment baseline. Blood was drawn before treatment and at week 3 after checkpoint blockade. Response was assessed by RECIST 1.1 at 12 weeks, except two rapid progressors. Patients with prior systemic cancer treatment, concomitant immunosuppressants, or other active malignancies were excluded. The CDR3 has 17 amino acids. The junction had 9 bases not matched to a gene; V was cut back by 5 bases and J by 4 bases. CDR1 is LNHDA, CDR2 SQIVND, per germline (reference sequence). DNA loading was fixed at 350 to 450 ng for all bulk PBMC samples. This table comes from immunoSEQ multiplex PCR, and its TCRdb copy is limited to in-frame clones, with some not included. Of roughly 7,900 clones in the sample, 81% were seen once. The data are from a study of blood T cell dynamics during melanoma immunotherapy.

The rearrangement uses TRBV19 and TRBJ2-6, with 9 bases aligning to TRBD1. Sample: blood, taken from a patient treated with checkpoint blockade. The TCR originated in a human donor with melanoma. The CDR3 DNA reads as TGTGCCAGTAGTGCAAGGACAGGGGAAGCCGGGGCCAACGTCCTGACTTTC. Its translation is CASSARTGEAGANVLTF.